A selection of T cell receptor beta chains follows, all from one sample in a study of blood T cell repertoires in COVID-19. Method: immunoSEQ multiplex PCR; TCRdb's copy keeps in-frame clones and lacks some. The sample includes under 250,000 clones, around 85% of them seen just once. The specimen sequenced was peripheral blood. The source of these receptors is a woman of 80 years or more with acute or convalescent COVID-19. The CDR3 runs from the conserved cysteine through the conserved F or W. D genes are given only for firm matches. Some rows have no size entry. The others give once, few or many, or a class for an expanded clone.

j_call	v_call	clone_size	d_call	cdr3_nt	cdr3_aa
TRBJ2-1	TRBV19	NA	TRBD2	TGTGCCAGTAGTATACTAGCGGAGTTATACAATGAGCAGTTCTTC	CASSILAELYNEQFF
TRBJ2-7	TRBV30	NA	NA	TGTGCCTGGAGTGTACAGGGTTCCTACGAGCAGTACTTC	CAWSVQGSYEQYF
TRBJ2-7	TRBV3-1/TRBV3-2	NA	TRBD2	TGTGCCAGCAGCCAAGATCGGCTAGCGGGCTACGAGCAGTACTTC	CASSQDRLAGYEQYF
TRBJ2-7	TRBV28	NA	TRBD1	TGTGCCAGCAGTTTCCCTATTGGGACAGGGGATCCCAAGCAGTACTTC	CASSFPIGTGDPKQYF
TRBJ1-4	TRBV19	NA	NA	TGTGCCAGTAGTATCGTGCCTAGGGGTGAAAAACTGTTTTTT	CASSIVPRGEKLFF
TRBJ1-5	TRBV5-6	NA	NA	TGTGCCAGCAGCTTGCGAGGGAATCAGCCCCAGCATTTT	CASSLRGNQPQHF
TRBJ2-7	TRBV4-1	NA	NA	TGCGCCAGCAGCCAAGTAATCCGGGGCTACGAGCAGTACTTC	CASSQVIRGYEQYF
TRBJ2-7	TRBV21-1	NA	NA	TGTGCCAGCGTATTACGGGAGAGCAATAAGGGATACGAGCAGTACTTC	CASVLRESNKGYEQYF
TRBJ1-5	TRBV6-5	NA	NA	TGTGCCAGCAGACCCACGGGGGGTAGGGATCAGCCCCAGCATTTT	CASRPTGGRDQPQHF
TRBJ2-7	TRBV9	NA	NA	TGTGCCAGCAGCCAAGGTTGGGGGCCGGAGCGCGAGCAGTACTTC	CASSQGWGPEREQYF
TRBJ1-3	TRBV12-3/TRBV12-4	NA	NA	TGTGCCAGCAGTTTGAGCTCTGGAAACACCATATATTTT	CASSLSSGNTIYF
TRBJ1-3	TRBV6-5	once	TRBD1	TGTGCCAGCAGTCCGAGGGACAGGGCTGGAAACACCATATATTTT	CASSPRDRAGNTIYF
TRBJ1-5	TRBV4-2	NA	TRBD1	TGTGCCAGCAGCAATGAACCTAAGAGGGACAGGGGGTATCAGCCCCAGCATTTT	CASSNEPKRDRGYQPQHF
TRBJ2-4	TRBV3-1/TRBV3-2	NA	TRBD2	TGTGCCAGCAGCCACGGGCGGGAGGGCCCCCGGAGCATTCAGTACTTC	CASSHGREGPRSIQYF
TRBJ1-3	TRBV7-3	NA	NA	TGTGCCAGCAGCTTCAGGCGAACCTCTGGAAACACCATATATTTT	CASSFRRTSGNTIYF
TRBJ1-4	TRBV3-1/TRBV3-2	NA	NA	TGTGCCAGCAGCCAAGATGGTGGGCGCCCAACCTATGCAACTAATGAAAAACTGTTTTTT	CASSQDGGRPTYATNEKLFF
TRBJ2-2	TRBV7-2	few	NA	TGTGCCAGCAACCTCGGAGGGGCCATCGCCGGGGAGCTGTTTTTT	CASNLGGAIAGELFF
TRBJ2-2	TRBV5-1	few	TRBD2	TGCGCCAGCATCCAAGCGGGAGGGGACACCGGGGAGCTGTTTTTT	CASIQAGGDTGELFF
TRBJ1-3	TRBV19	once	NA	TGTGCCAGTAGTATAGATACTACTCAACGAGCTGGAAACACCATATATTTT	CASSIDTTQRAGNTIYF
TRBJ1-4	TRBV5-1	NA	NA	TGCGCCAGCAGGGGCCAGGGCTTAGGCCCCCTTGGCGGAAAACTGTTTTTT	CASRGQGLGPLGGKLFF
TRBJ1-1	TRBV7-9	NA	NA	TGTGCCAGTCTCCAGTTTGGGGGCATCACTGAAGCTTTCTTT	CASLQFGGITEAFF
TRBJ1-4	TRBV10-2	once	TRBD1	TGCGCCAGCAGTGAGTCGGGACAGCTAATTAATGAAAAACTGTTTTTT	CASSESGQLINEKLFF
TRBJ2-3	TRBV2	NA	TRBD2	TGTGCCAGCAGAAGCGGGGGGCCGGATACGCAGTATTTT	CASRSGGPDTQYF
TRBJ1-6	TRBV21-1	NA	NA	TGTGCCAGCAGCAGAAAAAAGGACCCGACAGGCCGCTATAATTCACCCCTCCACTTT	CASSRKKDPTGRYNSPLHF
TRBJ1-6	TRBV18	NA	TRBD1	TGTGCCAGCTCACCACCTCCAGGGGGCCTTTCCTCTTCACCCCTCCACTTT	CASSPPPGGLSSSPLHF
TRBJ2-7	TRBV9	NA	TRBD2	TGTGCCAGCAGCGTAGGAGGTAGCGGGGCCTACGAGCAGTACTTC	CASSVGGSGAYEQYF
TRBJ1-4	TRBV18	NA	NA	TGTGCCAGCTCTCGAGGGGACTTAACAACTAATGAAAAACTGTTTTTT	CASSRGDLTTNEKLFF
TRBJ1-2	TRBV27	NA	TRBD1	TGTGCCAGCAGTTCCTACCCCGGACAGGGACCTAACTATGGCTACACCTTC	CASSSYPGQGPNYGYTF
TRBJ1-4	TRBV5-4	few	TRBD1	TGTGCCAGCAGCCTTGGTGCCCCGGGACAGGGTTTTGAAAAACTGTTTTTT	CASSLGAPGQGFEKLFF
TRBJ2-3	TRBV7-9	NA	TRBD2	TGTGCCAGCAGCGGAGAGTTGCTAGCGGGCCGCACAGATACGCAGTATTTT	CASSGELLAGRTDTQYF
TRBJ2-5	TRBV12-3/TRBV12-4	NA	NA	TGTGCCAGCAGCCCCCCTCAGGAAGGAACCCAGTACTTC	CASSPPQEGTQYF
TRBJ2-2	TRBV2	once	NA	TGTGCCAGCAGTGGTCGGGCAGGGGCCGGGGAGCTGTTTTTT	CASSGRAGAGELFF
TRBJ1-4	TRBV4-1	NA	NA	TGCGCCAGCAGTTTATCACAGGGAAATGAAAAACTGTTTTTT	CASSLSQGNEKLFF
TRBJ2-4	TRBV5-1	NA	NA	TGCGCCAGCAGCTTGGACGGTGAACCTATTCAGTACTTC	CASSLDGEPIQYF
TRBJ2-2	TRBV27	NA	TRBD1	TGTGCCAGCAGTTCAACCCTAGGGACAGGGGTGGTCGGGGAGCTGTTTTTT	CASSSTLGTGVVGELFF
TRBJ1-1	TRBV10-3	NA	TRBD1	TGTGCCATCAGTGAGTCGAAGGGGACAGGGGGGCGGAATGAAGCTTTCTTT	CAISESKGTGGRNEAFF
TRBJ1-2	TRBV24-1	few	TRBD1	TGTGCCACCTCTCGGGACAGCAACTATGGCTACACCTTC	CATSRDSNYGYTF
TRBJ1-5	TRBV3-1/TRBV3-2	many	TRBD1	TGTGCCAGCAGCCCTACAGGGGGCACAGATAGCAATCAGCCCCAGCATTTT	CASSPTGGTDSNQPQHF
TRBJ1-2	TRBV14	NA	NA	TGTGCCAGCAGCCCGGGACATAACTATGGCTACACCTTC	CASSPGHNYGYTF
TRBJ2-7	TRBV30	once	TRBD1	TGTGCCTGGAGTAGAGGGGGGACAGGAGGCTACGAGCAGTACTTC	CAWSRGGTGGYEQYF
TRBJ2-1	TRBV19	NA	NA	TGTGCCAGTAGTATAGGCGGGGACTACAATGAGCAGTTCTTC	CASSIGGDYNEQFF
TRBJ1-2	TRBV30	few	NA	TGTGCCTGGAGTGACAGGAGATTCTATGGCTACACCTTC	CAWSDRRFYGYTF
TRBJ1-2	TRBV5-1	once	NA	TGCGCCAGCAGCACCGACCCCCAGGACATCCGCGGGGAAGGCTACACCTTC	CASSTDPQDIRGEGYTF
TRBJ1-5	TRBV19	NA	TRBD1	TGTGCCAGTAGTTCAGCCCGGGACAGCATCAATCAGCCCCAGCATTTT	CASSSARDSINQPQHF
TRBJ1-5	TRBV6-5	NA	NA	TGTGCCAGCAGTCAACAGGGACATTCCAATCAGCCCCAGCATTTT	CASSQQGHSNQPQHF
TRBJ2-7	TRBV19	NA	TRBD1	TGTGCCAGTAGTCCCGGGACAGGGGGCTCGTACGAGCAGTACTTC	CASSPGTGGSYEQYF
TRBJ2-5	TRBV6-5	few	NA	TGTGCCAGCAGTCGGGTCGCCTTGGGAGTAGAGACCCAGTACTTC	CASSRVALGVETQYF
TRBJ1-2	TRBV3-1/TRBV3-2	NA	TRBD1	TGTGCCAGCATGCAGGGGGCGTTTCCTAACTATGGCTACACCTTC	CASMQGAFPNYGYTF
TRBJ2-6	TRBV28	NA	NA	TGTGCCAGCAGAGGTATGGGCAGGGTGCACTCTGGGGCCAACGTCCTGACTTTC	CASRGMGRVHSGANVLTF
TRBJ2-1	TRBV7-3	NA	TRBD2	TGTGCCAGCAGCTTAATAGCTAGCGGGAGGACCTACAATGAGCAGTTCTTC	CASSLIASGRTYNEQFF
TRBJ2-1	TRBV29-1	NA	NA	TGCAGCGTTAGCGACTACAATGAGCAGTTCTTC	CSVSDYNEQFF
TRBJ2-5	TRBV5-1	once	TRBD2	TGCGCCAGCAGCGGCAGGGAGGGTAGACAAGAGACCCAGTACTTC	CASSGREGRQETQYF
TRBJ2-5	TRBV27	NA	TRBD2	TGTGCCAGCAGTTCCCGCGGGGGGTACCAAGAGACCCAGTACTTC	CASSSRGGYQETQYF